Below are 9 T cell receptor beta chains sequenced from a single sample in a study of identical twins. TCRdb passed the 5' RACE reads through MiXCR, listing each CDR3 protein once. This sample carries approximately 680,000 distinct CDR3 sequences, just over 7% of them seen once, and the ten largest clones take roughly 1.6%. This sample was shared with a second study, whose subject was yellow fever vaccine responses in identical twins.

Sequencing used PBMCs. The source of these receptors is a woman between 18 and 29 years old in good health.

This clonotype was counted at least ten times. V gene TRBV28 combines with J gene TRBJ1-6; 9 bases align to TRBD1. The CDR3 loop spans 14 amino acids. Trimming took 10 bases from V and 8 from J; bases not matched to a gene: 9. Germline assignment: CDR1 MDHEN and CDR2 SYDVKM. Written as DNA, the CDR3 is TGTGCCACCACTCGGGGACAGGGAGATTCACCCCTCCACTTT. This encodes CATTRGQGDSPLHF.

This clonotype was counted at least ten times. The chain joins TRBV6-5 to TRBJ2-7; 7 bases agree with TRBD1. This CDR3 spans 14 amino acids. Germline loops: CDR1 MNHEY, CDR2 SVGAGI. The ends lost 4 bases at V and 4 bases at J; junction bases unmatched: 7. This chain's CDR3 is CASSSSPTGYEQYV. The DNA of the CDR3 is TGTGCCAGCAGTTCCAGTCCGACAGGGTACGAGCAGTACGTC.

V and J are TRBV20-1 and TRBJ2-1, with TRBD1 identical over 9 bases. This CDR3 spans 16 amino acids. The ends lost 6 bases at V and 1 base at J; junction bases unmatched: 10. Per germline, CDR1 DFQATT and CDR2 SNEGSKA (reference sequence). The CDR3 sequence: CSALLHRGRSYNEQFF. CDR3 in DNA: TGCAGTGCCCTACTCCACAGGGGGCGATCCTACAATGAGCAGTTCTTC.

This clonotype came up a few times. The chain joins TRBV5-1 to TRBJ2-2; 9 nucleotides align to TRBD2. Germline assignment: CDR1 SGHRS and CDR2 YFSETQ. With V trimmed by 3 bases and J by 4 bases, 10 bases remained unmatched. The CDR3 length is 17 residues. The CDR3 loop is CASSSQTGLARTGELFF. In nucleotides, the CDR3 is TGCGCCAGCAGCTCCCAGACTGGACTAGCGCGCACCGGGGAGCTGTTTTTT.

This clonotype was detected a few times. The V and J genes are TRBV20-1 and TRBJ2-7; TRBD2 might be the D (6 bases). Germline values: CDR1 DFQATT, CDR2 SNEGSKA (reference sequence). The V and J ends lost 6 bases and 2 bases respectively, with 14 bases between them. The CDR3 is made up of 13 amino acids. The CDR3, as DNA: TGCAGTGCAACCGGGACTTTCCCCTACGAGCAGTACTTC. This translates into CSATGTFPYEQYF.

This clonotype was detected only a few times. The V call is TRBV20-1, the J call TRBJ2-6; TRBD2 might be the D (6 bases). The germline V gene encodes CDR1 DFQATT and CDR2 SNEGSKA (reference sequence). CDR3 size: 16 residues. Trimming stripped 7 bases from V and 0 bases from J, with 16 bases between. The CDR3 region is CSVTVGGASGANVLTF. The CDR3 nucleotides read TGCAGTGTTACCGTTGGCGGGGCCTCTGGGGCCAACGTCCTGACTTTC.

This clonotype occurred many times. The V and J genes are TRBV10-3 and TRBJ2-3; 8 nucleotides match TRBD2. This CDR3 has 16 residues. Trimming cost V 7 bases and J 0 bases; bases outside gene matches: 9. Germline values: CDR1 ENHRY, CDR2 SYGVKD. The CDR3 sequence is CAINGRGPSSTDTQYF. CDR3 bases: TGTGCCATCAACGGGAGGGGCCCGAGTAGCACAGATACGCAGTATTTT.

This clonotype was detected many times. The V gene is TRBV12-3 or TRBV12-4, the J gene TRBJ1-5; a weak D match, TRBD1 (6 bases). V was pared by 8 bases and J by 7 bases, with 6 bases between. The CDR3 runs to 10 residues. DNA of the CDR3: TGTGCCAGCGGGGGCCAGCCCCAGCATTTT. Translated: CASGGQPQHF.

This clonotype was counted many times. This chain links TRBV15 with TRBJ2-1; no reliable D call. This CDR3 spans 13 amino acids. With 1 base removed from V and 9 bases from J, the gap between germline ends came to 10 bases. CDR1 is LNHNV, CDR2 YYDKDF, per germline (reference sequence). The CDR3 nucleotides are TGTGCCACCAGCAGAGGAACGGAAGTTGAGCAGTTCTTC. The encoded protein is CATSRGTEVEQFF.